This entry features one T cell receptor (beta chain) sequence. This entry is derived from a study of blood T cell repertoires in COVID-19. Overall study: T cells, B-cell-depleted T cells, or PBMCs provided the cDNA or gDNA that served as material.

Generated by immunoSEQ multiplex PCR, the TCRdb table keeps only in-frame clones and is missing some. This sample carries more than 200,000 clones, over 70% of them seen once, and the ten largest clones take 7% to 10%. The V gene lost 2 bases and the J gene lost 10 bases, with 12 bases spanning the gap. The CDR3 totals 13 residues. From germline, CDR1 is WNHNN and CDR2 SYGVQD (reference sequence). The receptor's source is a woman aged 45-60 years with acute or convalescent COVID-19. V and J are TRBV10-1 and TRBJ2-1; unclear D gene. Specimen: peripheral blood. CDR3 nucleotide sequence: TGCGCCAGCAGTGAGACAGTGGAAACAGAGCAGTTCTTC. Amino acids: CASSETVETEQFF.